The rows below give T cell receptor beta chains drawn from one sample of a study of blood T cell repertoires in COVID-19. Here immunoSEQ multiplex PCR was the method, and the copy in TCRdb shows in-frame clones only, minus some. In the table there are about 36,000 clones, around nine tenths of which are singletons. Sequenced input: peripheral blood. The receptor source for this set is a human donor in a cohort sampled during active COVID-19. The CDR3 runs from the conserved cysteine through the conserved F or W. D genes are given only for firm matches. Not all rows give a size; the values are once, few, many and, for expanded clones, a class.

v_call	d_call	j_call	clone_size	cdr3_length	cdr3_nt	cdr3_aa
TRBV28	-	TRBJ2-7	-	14	TGTGCCAGCGGGCTACAGGGTATGGGTTACGAGCAGTACTTC	CASGLQGMGYEQYF
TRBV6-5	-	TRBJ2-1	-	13	TGTGCCAGCACTGGGCCCAGGTATGGTGAGCAGTTCTTC	CASTGPRYGEQFF
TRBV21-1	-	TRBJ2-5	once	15	TGTGCCAGCAGCAGAGGACTAGCAATCCAAGAGACCCAGTACTTC	CASSRGLAIQETQYF
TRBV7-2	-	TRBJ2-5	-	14	TGTGCCAGCAGCCGGGACGGGGGCCAAGAGACCCAGTACTTC	CASSRDGGQETQYF
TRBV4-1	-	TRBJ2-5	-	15	TGCGCCAGCAGCTCAAGTGGGGGGGCCCCAGAGACCCAGTACTTC	CASSSSGGAPETQYF
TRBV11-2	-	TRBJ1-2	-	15	TGTGCCAGCAGCTTTACACCCCGATGGAACTATGGCTACACCTTC	CASSFTPRWNYGYTF
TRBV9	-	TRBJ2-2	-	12	TGTGCCAGCAGCGCGGGGGCCGGGGAGCTGTTTTTT	CASSAGAGELFF
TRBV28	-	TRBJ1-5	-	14	TGTGCCAGCAACACGGGACAACAACGACAGCCCCAGCATTTT	CASNTGQQRQPQHF
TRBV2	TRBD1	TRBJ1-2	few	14	TGTGCCAGCAGTGAGCGACAGGGGAACTATGGCTACACCTTC	CASSERQGNYGYTF
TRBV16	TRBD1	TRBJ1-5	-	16	TGTGCCAGCAGCCAATCGGGACAGGGCCGCTTTCAGCCCCAGCATTTT	CASSQSGQGRFQPQHF
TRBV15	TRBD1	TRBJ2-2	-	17	TGTGCCACCAGCAGAGATAGGGGGACAGCCACCGGCGGGGAGCTGTTTTTT	CATSRDRGTATGGELFF
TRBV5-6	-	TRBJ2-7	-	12	TGTGCCAGCAGCATCCAGAAGTACGAGCAGTACTTC	CASSIQKYEQYF
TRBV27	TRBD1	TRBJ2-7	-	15	TGTGCCAGCAGTTTAGACCCCGGGACAGGGGTGGAGCAGTACTTC	CASSLDPGTGVEQYF